The following is a T cell receptor (beta chain) sequence with its context. The sample comes from a study of blood T cells in healthy people across ages. PCR was performed a second time for about 7 to 11 cycles using a sample-barcoded 5' primer and a J-beta primer mix. A template-switch adaptor that had 12 random nucleotides put a tag on each cDNA molecule. TCRdb reprocessed the 5' RACE reads via MiXCR and lists one record per CDR3 protein. The data show around 1.5 million distinct CDR3 sequences, 40% to 50% seen once. The sequence came from a young woman in good health. Specimen: blood.

Here the CDR3 DNA reads TGTGCCAGCAGTAAGGAGGGGTATGGCTACACCTTC. It translates to CASSKEGYGYTF. The chain couples TRBV27 to TRBJ1-2; D is perhaps TRBD1 (5 bases). The CDR3 has 12 amino acids. Deletions cut 5 bases from V and 5 bases from J, with 9 bases between. The germline V gene encodes CDR1 MNHEY and CDR2 SMNVEV (reference sequence).